The TCR beta chain under discussion was sequenced for a study of shared clonotypes between healthy human individuals. Study context: Donor ages ranged 18 to 49 years: a couple of women, a few men.

Germline CDR1 and CDR2: SGHAT and FQDESV (reference sequence). V lost 5 bases, J lost 1 base, and 5 bases stayed unmatched. The CDR3 consists of 15 residues. Naive CD8 isolation took CD45RO-negative cells positively selected for CCR7 and excluded terminally differentiated effector memory CD45RA+ cells. Deep was the level used in running the assay. TCRdb keeps only in-frame clones here, not all; method: immunoSEQ multiplex PCR. The table records about 2.2 million clones, 90% to 95% of them present only once. This receptor was taken from a man aged 18 to 29 in good health. Some clones in this sample may be carry-over from other donors' samples. The sample consisted of naive CD8+ T cells from PBMCs. This sequence joins TRBV11-1 and TRBJ2-1; 7 nucleotides match TRBD2. CDR3 nucleotide sequence: TGTGCCAGCAGCCTGAGGACTAGTTCCTACAATGAGCAGTTCTTC. As protein: CASSLRTSSYNEQFF.